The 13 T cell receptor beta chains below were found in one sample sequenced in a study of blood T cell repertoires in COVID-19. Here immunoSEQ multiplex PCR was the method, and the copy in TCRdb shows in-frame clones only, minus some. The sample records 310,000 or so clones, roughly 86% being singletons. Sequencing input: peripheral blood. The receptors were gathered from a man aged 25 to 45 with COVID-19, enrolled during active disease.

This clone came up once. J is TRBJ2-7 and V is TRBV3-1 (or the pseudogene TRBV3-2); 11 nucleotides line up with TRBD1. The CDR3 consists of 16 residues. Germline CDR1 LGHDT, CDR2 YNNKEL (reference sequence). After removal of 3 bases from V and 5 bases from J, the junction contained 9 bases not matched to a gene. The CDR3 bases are TGTGCCAGCAGCCAGTACCACCGGACAGGGGGCGACGAGCAGTACTTC. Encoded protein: CASSQYHRTGGDEQYF.

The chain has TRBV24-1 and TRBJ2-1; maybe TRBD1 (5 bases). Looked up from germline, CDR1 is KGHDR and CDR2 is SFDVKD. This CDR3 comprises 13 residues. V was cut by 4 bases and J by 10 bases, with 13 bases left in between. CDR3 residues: CATSEAAGMEQFF. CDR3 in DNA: TGTGCCACCAGTGAGGCAGCAGGGATGGAGCAGTTCTTC.

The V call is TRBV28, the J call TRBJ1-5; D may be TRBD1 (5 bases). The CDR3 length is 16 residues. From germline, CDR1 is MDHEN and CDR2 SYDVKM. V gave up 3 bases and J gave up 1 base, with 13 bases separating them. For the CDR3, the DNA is TGTGCCAGCAGTTTTCGGGGGGGGAAAAGCAATCAGCCCCAGCATTTT. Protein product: CASSFRGGKSNQPQHF.

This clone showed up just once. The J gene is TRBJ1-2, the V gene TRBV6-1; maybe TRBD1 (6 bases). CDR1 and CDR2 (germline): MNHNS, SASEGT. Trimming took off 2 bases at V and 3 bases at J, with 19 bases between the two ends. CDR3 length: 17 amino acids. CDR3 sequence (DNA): TGTGCCAGCAGTGAACCGGGACAAGGCCCTTTTTACTATGGCTACACCTTC. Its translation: CASSEPGQGPFYYGYTF.

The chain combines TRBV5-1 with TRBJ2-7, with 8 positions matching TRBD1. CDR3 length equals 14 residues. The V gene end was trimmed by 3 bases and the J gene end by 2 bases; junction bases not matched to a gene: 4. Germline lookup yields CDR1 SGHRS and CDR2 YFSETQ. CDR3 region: CASSSQGVPYEQYF. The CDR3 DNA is TGCGCCAGCAGCTCACAGGGGGTTCCCTACGAGCAGTACTTC.

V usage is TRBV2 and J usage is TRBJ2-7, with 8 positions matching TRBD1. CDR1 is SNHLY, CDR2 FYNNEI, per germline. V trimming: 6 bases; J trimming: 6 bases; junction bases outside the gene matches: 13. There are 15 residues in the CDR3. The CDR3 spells CASSGIQGEVGEQYF. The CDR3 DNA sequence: TGTGCCAGCAGCGGAATACAGGGGGAGGTTGGCGAGCAGTACTTC.

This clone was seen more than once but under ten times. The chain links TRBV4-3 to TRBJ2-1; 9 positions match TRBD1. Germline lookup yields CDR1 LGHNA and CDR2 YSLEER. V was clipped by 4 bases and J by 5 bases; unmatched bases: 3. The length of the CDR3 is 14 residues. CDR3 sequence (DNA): TGCGCCAGCAGCCGAGGACAGGGGAACAATGAGCAGTTCTTC. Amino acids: CASSRGQGNNEQFF.

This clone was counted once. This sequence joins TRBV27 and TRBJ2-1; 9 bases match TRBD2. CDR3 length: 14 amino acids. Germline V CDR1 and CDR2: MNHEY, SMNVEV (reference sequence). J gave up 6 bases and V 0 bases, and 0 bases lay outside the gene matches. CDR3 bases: TGTGCCAGCAGTTTATCTAGCGGGAGCAATGAGCAGTTCTTC. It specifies CASSLSSGSNEQFF.

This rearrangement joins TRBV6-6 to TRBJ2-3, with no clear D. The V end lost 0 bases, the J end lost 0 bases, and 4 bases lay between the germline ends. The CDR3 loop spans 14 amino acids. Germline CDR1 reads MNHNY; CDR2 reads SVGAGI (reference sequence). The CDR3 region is CASSYSASTDTQYF. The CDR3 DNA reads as TGTGCCAGCAGTTACTCGGCCAGCACAGATACGCAGTATTTT.

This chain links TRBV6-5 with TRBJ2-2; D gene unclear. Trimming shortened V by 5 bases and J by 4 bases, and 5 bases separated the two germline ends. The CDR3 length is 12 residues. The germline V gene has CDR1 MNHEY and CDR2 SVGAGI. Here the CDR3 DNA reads TGTGCCAGCAGTACGAGCACCGGGGAGCTGTTTTTT. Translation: CASSTSTGELFF.

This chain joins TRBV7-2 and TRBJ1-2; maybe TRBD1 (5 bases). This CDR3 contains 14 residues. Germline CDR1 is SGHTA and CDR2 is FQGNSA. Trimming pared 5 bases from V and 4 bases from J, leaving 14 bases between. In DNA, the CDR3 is TGTGCCAGCAGCCCAGGGCCCGGTATCTATGGCTACACCTTC. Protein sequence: CASSPGPGIYGYTF.

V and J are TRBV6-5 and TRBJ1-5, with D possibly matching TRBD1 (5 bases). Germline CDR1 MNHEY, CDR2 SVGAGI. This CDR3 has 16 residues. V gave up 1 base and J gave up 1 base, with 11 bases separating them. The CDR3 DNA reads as TGTGCCAGCAGTTACTATGCGGGGGGGAGCAATCAGCCCCAGCATTTT. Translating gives CASSYYAGGSNQPQHF.

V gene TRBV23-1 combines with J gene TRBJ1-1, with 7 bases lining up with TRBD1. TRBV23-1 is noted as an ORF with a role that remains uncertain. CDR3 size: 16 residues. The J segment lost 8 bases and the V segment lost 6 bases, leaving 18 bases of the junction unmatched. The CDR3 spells CASSSRDSTGYREAFF. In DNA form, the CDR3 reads TGCGCCAGCAGCAGTCGGGACAGCACAGGCTACAGGGAAGCTTTCTTT.